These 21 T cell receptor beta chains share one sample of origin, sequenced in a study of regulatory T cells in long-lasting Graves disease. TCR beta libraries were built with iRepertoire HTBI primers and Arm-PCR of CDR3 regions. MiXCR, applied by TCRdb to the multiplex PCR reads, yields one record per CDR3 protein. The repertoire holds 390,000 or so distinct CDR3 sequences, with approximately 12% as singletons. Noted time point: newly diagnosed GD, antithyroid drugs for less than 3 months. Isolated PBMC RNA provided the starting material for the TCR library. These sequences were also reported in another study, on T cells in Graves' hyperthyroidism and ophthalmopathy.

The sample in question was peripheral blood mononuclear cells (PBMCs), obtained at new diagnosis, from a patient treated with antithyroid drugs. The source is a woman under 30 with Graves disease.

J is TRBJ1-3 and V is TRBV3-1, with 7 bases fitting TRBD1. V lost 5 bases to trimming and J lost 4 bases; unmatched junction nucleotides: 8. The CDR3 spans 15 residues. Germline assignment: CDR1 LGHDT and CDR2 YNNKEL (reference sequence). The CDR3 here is CASSGTGAKGNTIYF. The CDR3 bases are TGTGCCAGCAGCGGAACAGGGGCGAAGGGAAACACCATATATTTT.

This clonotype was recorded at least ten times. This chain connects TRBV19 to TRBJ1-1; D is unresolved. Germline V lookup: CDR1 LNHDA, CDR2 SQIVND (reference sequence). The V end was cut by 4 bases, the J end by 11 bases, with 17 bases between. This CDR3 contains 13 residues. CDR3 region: CASSTGPRVSAFF. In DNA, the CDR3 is TGTGCCAGTAGTACCGGACCTCGGGTATCGGCTTTCTTT.

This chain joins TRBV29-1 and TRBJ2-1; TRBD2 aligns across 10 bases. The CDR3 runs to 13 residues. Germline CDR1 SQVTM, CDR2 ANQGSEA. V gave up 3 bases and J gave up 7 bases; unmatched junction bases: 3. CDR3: CSVEGLAPNEQFF. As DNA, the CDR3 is TGCAGCGTTGAGGGACTAGCGCCTAATGAGCAGTTCTTC.

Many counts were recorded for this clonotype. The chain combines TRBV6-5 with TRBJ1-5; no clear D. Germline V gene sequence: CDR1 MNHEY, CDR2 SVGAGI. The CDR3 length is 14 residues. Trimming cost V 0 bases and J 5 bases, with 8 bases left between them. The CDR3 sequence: CASSYSGSHQPQHF. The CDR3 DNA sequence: TGTGCCAGCAGTTACTCCGGCTCCCATCAGCCCCAGCATTTT.

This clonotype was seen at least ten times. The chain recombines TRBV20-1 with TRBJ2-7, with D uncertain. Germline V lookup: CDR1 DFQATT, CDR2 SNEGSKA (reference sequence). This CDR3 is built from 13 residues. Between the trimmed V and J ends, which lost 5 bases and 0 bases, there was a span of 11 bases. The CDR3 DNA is TGCAGTGCTTACCAGAGCCTCTCCTACGAGCAGTACTTC. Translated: CSAYQSLSYEQYF.

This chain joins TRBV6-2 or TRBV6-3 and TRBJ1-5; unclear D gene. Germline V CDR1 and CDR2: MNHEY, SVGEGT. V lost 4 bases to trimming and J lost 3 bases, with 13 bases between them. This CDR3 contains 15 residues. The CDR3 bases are TGTGCCAGCAGTTCCCAAGACGGCACCAATCAGCCCCAGCATTTT. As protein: CASSSQDGTNQPQHF.

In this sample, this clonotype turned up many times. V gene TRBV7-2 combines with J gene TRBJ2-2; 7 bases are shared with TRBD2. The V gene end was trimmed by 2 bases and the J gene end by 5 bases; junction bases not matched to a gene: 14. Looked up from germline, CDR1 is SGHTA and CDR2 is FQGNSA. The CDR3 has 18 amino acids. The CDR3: CASSLKSVGGSWTGELFF. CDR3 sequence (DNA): TGTGCCAGCAGCTTAAAGTCGGTGGGAGGGTCTTGGACCGGGGAGCTGTTTTTT.

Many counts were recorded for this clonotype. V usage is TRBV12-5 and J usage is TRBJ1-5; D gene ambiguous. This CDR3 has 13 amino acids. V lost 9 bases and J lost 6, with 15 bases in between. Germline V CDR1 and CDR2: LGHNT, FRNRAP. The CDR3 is CARCDSYTQPQHF. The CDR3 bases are TGTGCTAGGTGCGACTCTTACACTCAGCCCCAGCATTTT.

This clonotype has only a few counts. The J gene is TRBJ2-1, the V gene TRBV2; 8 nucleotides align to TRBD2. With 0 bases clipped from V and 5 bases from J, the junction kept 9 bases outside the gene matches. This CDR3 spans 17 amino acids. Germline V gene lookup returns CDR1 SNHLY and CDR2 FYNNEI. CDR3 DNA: TGTGCCAGCAGTGAAGCGCTTCGGGGGGGGAGCCACAATGAGCAGTTCTTC. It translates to CASSEALRGGSHNEQFF. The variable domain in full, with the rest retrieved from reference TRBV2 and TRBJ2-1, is EPEVTQTPSHQVTQMGQEVILRCVPISNHLYFYWYRQILGQKVEFLVSFYNNEISEKSEIFDDQFSVERPDGSNFTLKIRSTKLEDSAMYFCASSEALRGGSHNEQFFGPGTRLTVL.

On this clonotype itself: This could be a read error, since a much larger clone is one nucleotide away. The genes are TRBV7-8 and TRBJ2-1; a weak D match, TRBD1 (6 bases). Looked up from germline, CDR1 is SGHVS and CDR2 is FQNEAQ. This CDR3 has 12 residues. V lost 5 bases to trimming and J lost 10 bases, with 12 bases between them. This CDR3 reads CASSRQVYEQFF. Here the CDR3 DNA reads TGTGCCAGCAGCCGACAGGTCTACGAGCAGTTCTTC.

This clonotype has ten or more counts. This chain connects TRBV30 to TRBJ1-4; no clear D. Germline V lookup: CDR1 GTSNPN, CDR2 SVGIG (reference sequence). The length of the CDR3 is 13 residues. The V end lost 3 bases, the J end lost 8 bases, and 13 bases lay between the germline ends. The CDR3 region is CAWSPGIREKLFF. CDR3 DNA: TGTGCCTGGAGCCCCGGGATTCGGGAAAAACTGTTTTTT.

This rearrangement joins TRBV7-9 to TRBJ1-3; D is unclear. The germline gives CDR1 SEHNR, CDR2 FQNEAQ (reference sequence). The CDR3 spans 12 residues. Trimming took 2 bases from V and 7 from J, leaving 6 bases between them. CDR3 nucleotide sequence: TGTGCCAGCAGCTTAAGTAGTAACACCATATATTTT. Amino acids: CASSLSSNTIYF.

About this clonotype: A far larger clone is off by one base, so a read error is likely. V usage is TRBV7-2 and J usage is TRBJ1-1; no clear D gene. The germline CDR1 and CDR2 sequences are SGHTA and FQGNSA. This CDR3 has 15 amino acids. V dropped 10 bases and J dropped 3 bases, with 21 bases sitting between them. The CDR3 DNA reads TGTGCCATCAGTGAGTCACTCCCTGGGTACACTGAAGCTTTCTTT. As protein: CAISESLPGYTEAFF.

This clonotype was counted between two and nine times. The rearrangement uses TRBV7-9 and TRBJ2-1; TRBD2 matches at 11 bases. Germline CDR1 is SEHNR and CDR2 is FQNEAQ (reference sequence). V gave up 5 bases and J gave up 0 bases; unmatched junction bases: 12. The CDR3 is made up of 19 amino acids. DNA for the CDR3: TGTGCCAGCAGCCCAAAGTTAGCGGGAGGGCCGGGCTCCTACAATGAGCAGTTCTTC. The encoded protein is CASSPKLAGGPGSYNEQFF.

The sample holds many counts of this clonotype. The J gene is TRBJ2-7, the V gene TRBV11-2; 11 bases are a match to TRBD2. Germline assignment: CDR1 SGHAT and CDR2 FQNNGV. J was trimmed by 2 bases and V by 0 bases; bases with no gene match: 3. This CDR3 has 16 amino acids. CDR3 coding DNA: TGTGCCAGCAGCTTAGATAGGGGACTAGCGGCCTACGAGCAGTACTTC. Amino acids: CASSLDRGLAAYEQYF. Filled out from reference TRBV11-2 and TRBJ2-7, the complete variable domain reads EAGVAQSPRYKIIEKRQSVAFWCNPISGHATLYWYQQILGQGPKLLIQFQNNGVVDDSQLPKDRFSAERLKGVDSTLKIQPAKLEDSAVYLCASSLDRGLAAYEQYFGPGTRLTVT.

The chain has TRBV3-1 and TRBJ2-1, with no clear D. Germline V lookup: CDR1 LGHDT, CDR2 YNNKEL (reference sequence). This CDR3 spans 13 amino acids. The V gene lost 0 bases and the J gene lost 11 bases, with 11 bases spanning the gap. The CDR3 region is CASSQDIGLQQFF. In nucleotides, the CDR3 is TGTGCCAGCAGCCAAGATATCGGCCTTCAGCAGTTCTTC.

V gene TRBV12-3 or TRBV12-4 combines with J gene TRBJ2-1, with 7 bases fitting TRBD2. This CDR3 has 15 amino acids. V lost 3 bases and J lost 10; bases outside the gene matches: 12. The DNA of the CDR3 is TGTGCCAGCAGTTTGGGTCCCGCGGGGGACTACGAGCAGTTCTTC. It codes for CASSLGPAGDYEQFF.

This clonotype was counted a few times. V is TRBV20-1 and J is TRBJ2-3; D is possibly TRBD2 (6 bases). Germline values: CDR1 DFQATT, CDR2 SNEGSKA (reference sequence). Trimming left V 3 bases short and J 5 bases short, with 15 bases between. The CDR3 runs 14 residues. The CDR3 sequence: CSASRREFLDTQYF. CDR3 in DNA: TGCAGTGCTAGCAGACGGGAGTTTCTAGATACGCAGTATTTT.

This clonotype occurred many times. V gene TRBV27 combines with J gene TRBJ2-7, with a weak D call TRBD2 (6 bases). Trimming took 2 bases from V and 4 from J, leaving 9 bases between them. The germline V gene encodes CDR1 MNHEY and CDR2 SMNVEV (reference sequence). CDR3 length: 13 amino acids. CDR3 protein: CASSLIGGYEQYV. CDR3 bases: TGTGCCAGCAGTTTAATCGGGGGTTACGAGCAGTACGTC.

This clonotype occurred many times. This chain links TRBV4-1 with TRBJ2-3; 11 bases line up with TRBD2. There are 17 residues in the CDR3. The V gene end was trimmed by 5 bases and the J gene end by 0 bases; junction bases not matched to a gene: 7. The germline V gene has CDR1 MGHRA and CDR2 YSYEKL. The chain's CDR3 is CASSLRLAGTSTDTQYF. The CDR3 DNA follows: TGCGCCAGCAGCTTAAGACTAGCGGGGACCAGCACAGATACGCAGTATTTT.

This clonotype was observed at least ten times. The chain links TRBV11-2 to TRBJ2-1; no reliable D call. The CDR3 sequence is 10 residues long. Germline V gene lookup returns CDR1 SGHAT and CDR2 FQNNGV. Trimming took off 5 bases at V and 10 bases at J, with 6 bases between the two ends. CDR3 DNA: TGTGCCAGCAGCAAGGCAGAGCAGTTCTTC. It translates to CASSKAEQFF.